There are a few counts of the clone carrying this T cell receptor beta chain. The antigen remains unidentified. This entry is derived from a study of blood T cells in healthy people across ages. With a J-beta primer mix and a sample-barcoded 5' primer, a second PCR ran about 6 to 11 cycles. TCRdb re-derived calls from the 5' RACE reads in MiXCR, one entry per CDR3 protein. This table holds more than 1,400,000 distinct CDR3 sequences, about 43% found once. Points from the study as a whole: Higher diversity, along with more naive CD4+ cells, distinguished long-lived donors from aged donors.

The TCR comes from a woman aged 18-35 years in good health. Specimen: blood.

In nucleotides, the CDR3 is TGTGCCAGCAGCCAAGATTACGACAGAGGCACAGATACGCAGTATTTT. This codes for CASSQDYDRGTDTQYF. V and J are TRBV3-1 and TRBJ2-3; weak D call: TRBD1 (5 bases). Trimming cost V 0 bases and J 1 base, with 11 bases left between them. This CDR3 comprises 16 residues. Per the germline V gene, CDR1 is LGHDT and CDR2 is YNNKEL (reference sequence).